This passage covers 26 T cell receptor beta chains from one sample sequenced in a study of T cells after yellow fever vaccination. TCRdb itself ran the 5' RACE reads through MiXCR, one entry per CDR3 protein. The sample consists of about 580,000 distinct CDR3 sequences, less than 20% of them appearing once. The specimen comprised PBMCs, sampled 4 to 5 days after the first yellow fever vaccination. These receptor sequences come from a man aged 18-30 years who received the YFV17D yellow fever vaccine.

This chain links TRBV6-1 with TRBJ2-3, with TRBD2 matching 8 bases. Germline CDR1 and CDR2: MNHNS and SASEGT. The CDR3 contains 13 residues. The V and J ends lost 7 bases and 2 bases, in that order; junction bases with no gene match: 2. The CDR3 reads CASTGLATDTQYF. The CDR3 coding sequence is TGTGCCAGCACCGGACTAGCCACAGATACGCAGTATTTT.

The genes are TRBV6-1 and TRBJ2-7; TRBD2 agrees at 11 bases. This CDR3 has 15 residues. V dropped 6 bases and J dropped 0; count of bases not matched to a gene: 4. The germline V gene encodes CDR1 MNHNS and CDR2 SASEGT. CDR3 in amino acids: CASSRLAGTSYEQYF. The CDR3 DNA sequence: TGTGCCAGCAGCCGACTAGCGGGGACCTCCTACGAGCAGTACTTC.

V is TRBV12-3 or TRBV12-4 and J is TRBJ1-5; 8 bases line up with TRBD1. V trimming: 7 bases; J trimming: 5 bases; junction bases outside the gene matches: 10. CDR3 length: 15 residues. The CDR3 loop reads CASTVGTGGYQPQHF. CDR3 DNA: TGTGCCAGCACCGTAGGAACAGGGGGGTATCAGCCCCAGCATTTT.

The CDR3, as DNA: TGTGCCAGCAGCTTGGGCTATGGAAACACCGGGGAGCTGTTTTTT. It yields the protein CASSLGYGNTGELFF. The chain carries TRBV5-5 and TRBJ2-2; D gene uncertain. Trimming shortened V by 0 bases and J by 2 bases, and 8 bases separated the two germline ends. The germline V gene has CDR1 SGHKS and CDR2 YYEKEE (reference sequence). The CDR3 sequence is 15 residues long.

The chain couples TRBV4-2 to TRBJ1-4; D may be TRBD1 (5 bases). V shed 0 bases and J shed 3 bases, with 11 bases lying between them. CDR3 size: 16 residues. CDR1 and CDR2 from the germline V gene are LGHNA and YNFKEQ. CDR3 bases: TGTGCCAGCAGCCAAGACGCAGGGCGGCCTAATGAAAAACTGTTTTTT. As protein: CASSQDAGRPNEKLFF.

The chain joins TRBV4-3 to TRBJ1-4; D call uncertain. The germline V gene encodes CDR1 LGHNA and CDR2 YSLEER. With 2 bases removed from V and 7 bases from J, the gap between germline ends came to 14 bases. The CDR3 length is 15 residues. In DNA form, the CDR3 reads TGCGCCAGCAGCCAATCGAGGCTGGGGAGTGAAAAACTGTTTTTT. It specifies CASSQSRLGSEKLFF.

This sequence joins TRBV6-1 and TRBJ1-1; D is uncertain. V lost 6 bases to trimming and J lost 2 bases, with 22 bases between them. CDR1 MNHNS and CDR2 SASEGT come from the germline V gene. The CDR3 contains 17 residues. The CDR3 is CASRPLLRRLTNTEAFF. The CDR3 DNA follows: TGTGCCAGCAGACCACTTCTACGACGGCTCACAAACACTGAAGCTTTCTTT.

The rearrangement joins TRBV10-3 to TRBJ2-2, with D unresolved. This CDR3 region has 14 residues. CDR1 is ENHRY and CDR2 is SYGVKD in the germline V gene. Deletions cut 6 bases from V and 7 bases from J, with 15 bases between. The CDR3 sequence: CAISSMTALGELFF. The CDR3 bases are TGTGCCATCAGCTCAATGACTGCTCTCGGGGAGCTGTTTTTT.

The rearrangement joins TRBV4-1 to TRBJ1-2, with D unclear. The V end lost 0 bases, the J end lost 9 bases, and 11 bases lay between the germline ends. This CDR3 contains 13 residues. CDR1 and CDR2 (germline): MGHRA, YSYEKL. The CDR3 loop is CASSQEYGESYTF. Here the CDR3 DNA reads TGCGCCAGCAGCCAAGAGTACGGGGAGAGCTACACCTTC.

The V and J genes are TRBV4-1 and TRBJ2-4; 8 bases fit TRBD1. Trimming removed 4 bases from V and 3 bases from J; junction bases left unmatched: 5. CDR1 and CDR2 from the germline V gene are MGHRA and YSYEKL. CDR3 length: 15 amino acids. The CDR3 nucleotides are TGCGCCAGCAGCCTCGTGGACAGGGTCAAAAACATTCAGTACTTC. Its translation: CASSLVDRVKNIQYF.

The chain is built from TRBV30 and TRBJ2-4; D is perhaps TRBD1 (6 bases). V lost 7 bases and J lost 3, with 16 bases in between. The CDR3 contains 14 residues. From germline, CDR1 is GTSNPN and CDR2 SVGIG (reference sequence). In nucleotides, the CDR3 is TGTGCCTTACACAGGGATTCGGGCAAAAACATTCAGTACTTC. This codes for CALHRDSGKNIQYF.

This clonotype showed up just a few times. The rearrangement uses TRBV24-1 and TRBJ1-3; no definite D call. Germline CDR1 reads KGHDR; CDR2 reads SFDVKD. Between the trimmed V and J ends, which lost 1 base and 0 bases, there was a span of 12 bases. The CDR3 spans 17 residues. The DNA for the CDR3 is TGTGCCACCAGTGATTTCCGGCAGGCGGCCTCTGGAAACACCATATATTTT. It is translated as CATSDFRQAASGNTIYF.

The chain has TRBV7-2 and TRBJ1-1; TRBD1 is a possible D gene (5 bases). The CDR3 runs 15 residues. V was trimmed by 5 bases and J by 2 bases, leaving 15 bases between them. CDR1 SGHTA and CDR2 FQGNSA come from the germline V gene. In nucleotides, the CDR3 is TGTGCCAGCAGCCCCCACGGGGACCCTAACACTGAAGCTTTCTTT. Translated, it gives CASSPHGDPNTEAFF.

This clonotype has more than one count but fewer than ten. CDR3 sequence reads: CASSSLQGANNQPQHF. The CDR3 DNA follows: TGTGCCAGTAGTTCTCTACAGGGGGCAAACAATCAGCCCCAGCATTTT. This chain links TRBV19 with TRBJ1-5; TRBD1 agrees at 9 bases. From germline, CDR1 is LNHDA and CDR2 SQIVND (reference sequence). Unmatched junction bases numbered 8, after V lost 5 bases and J lost 3 bases. CDR3 length equals 16 residues.

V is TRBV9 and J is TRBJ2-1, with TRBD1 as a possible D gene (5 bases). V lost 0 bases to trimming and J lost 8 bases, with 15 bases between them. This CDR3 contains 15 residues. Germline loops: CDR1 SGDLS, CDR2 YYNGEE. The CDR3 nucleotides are TGTGCCAGCAGCGTAGCTCAGGGTGCAGTCTATGAGCAGTTCTTC. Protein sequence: CASSVAQGAVYEQFF.

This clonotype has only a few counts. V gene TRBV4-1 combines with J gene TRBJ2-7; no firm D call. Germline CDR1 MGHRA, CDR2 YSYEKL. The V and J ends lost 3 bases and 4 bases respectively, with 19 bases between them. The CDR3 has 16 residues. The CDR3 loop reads CASSHGVLHPPYEQYV. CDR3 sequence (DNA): TGCGCCAGCAGCCATGGGGTGCTCCATCCCCCTTACGAGCAGTACGTC.

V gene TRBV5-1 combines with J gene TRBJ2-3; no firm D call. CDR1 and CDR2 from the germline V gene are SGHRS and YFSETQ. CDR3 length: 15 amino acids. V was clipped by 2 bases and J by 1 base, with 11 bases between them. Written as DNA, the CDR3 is TGCGCCAGCAGCTTACCTGCCGACCGCACAGATACGCAGTATTTT. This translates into CASSLPADRTDTQYF.

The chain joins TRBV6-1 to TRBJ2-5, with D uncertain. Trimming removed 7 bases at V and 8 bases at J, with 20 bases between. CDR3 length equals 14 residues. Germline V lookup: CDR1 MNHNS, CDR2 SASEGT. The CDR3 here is CASISSLRVETQYF. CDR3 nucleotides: TGTGCCAGCATCTCCTCCTTACGGGTCGAAACCCAGTACTTC.

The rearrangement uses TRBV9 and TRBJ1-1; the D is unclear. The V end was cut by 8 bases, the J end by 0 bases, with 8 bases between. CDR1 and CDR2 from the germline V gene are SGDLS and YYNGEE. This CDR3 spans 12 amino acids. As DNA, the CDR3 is TGTGCCAGGAGGCGGGTGAACACTGAAGCTTTCTTT. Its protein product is CARRRVNTEAFF.

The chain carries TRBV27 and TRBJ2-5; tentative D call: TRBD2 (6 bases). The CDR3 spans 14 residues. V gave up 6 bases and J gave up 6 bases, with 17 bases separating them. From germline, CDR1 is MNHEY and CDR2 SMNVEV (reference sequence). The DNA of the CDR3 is TGTGCCAGCAGCCGGGCGGGGTTAGTAAAGACCCAGTACTTC. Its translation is CASSRAGLVKTQYF.

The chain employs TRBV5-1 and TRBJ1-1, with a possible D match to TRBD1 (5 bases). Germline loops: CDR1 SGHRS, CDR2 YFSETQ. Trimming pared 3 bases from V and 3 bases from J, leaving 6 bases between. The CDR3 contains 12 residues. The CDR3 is CASSSGDTEAFF. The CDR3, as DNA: TGCGCCAGCAGCTCGGGGGACACTGAAGCTTTCTTT.

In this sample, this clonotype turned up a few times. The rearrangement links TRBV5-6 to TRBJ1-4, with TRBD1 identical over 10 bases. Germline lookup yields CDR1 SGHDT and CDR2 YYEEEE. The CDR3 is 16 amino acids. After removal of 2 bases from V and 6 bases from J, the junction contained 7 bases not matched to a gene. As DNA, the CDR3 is TGTGCCAGCAGCTTCCTGACAGGGGGCGAGGATGAAAAACTGTTTTTT. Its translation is CASSFLTGGEDEKLFF.

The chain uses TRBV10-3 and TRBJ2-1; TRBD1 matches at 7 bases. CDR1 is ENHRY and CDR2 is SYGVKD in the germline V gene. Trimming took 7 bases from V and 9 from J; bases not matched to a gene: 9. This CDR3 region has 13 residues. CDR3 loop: CAIKGGVRIEQFF. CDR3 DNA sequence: TGTGCCATCAAAGGGGGCGTGAGGATTGAGCAGTTCTTC.

CDR3 sequence reads: CASSETGIYEQYF. Written as DNA, the CDR3 is TGTGCCAGCAGCGAGACAGGTATCTACGAGCAGTACTTC. V usage is TRBV7-9 and J usage is TRBJ2-7; tentative D call: TRBD1 (6 bases). V was cut by 5 bases and J by 3 bases, with 11 bases left in between. In germline, CDR1 is SEHNR, CDR2 FQNEAQ (reference sequence). The CDR3 has 13 residues.

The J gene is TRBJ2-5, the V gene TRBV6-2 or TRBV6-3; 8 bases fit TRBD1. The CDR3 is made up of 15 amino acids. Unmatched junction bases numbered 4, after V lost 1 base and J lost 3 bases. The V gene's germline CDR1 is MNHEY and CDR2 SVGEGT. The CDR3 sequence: CASSYLGQAEETQYF. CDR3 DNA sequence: TGTGCCAGCAGTTACTTGGGACAGGCAGAAGAGACCCAGTACTTC.

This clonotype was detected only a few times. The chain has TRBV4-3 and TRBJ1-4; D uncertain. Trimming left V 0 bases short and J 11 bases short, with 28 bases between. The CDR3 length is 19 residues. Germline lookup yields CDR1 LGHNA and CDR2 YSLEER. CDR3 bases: TGCGCCAGCAGCCAAGAGAGCCCATCCAAAGGGCCTATAATGAGGAAACTGTTTTTT. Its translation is CASSQESPSKGPIMRKLFF.